In its sample, the clone carrying this T cell receptor (beta chain) was seen a few times. The antigen is not known. The data belong to a study of vaccination and CD4 T cells after COVID-19. Treatment defined: approximately 10-day PBMC culture with coronavirus spike peptide pools or control peptides (ViraFEST assay). With the Oncomine TCR Beta short-read assay, DNA from cultured CD4+ T cells was sequenced. TCRdb passed the PCR reads through MiXCR, listing each CDR3 protein once. The table has over 5,500 distinct CDR3 sequences, about half seen once. Germline V gene sequence: CDR1 SEHNR, CDR2 FQNEAQ (reference sequence). Trimming pared 5 bases from V and 4 bases from J, leaving 4 bases between. This CDR3 is built from 11 residues.

This receptor was obtained from a human donor who had recovered from COVID-19. The source material was CD4+ T cells from blood, cultured in vitro. The chain combines TRBV7-9 with TRBJ2-3; the D is unclear. This CDR3 is CASSRADTQYF. CDR3 nucleotide sequence: TGTGCCAGCAGCCGGGCAGATACGCAGTATTTT.